This T cell receptor beta chain stems from a study of patients and donors after allogeneic stem cell transplantation. One entry per CDR3 protein, called by TCRdb with MiXCR from the RT-PCR reads. The table lists approximately 430,000 distinct CDR3 sequences, roughly 17% of them singletons. This clonotype was counted only a few times. With V trimmed by 4 bases and J by 6 bases, 10 bases remained unmatched. The CDR3 spans 14 residues. CDR1 is SGHRS, CDR2 YFSETQ, per germline. The receptor comes from a human donor who was either an allogeneic HSCT recipient or a stem cell or donor lymphocyte infusion donor (not recorded which). It is not recorded whose cells these are; they may come from a transplant donor. This chain uses TRBV5-1 with TRBJ2-7, with 7 bases lining up with TRBD2. Source material: blood, either unsorted or a sorted T cell fraction (not recorded which). The CDR3 DNA follows: TGCGCCAGCAGCAAGGACGGACTAGTTGGCGAGCAGTACTTC. Protein product: CASSKDGLVGEQYF.